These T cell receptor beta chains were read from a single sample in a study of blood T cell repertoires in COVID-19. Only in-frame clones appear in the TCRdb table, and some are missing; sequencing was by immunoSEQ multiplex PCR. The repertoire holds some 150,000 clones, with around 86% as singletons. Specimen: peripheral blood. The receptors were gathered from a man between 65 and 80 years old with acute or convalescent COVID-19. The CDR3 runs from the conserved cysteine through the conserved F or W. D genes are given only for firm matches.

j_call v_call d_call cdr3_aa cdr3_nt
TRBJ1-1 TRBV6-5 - CASSPDRENTEAFF TGTGCCAGCAGCCCGGACAGAGAGAACACTGAAGCTTTCTTT
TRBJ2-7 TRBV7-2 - CASSPGYEQYF TGTGCCAGCAGCCCAGGCTACGAGCAGTACTTC
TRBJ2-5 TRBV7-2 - CASSQGHLQETQYF TGTGCCAGCAGCCAGGGACACTTGCAAGAGACCCAGTACTTC
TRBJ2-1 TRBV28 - CASSLANHEQFF TGTGCCAGCAGCCTAGCGAACCATGAGCAGTTCTTC
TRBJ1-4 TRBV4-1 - CASSQEGAGKKLFF TGCGCCAGCAGCCAAGAGGGTGCCGGGAAAAAACTGTTTTTT
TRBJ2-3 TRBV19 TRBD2 CASSIRTSESTDTQYF TGTGCCAGTAGTATACGGACTAGCGAAAGCACAGATACGCAGTATTTT
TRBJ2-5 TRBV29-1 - CSAFRTQETQYF TGCAGTGCTTTCAGAACCCAAGAGACCCAGTACTTC
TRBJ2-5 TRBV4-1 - CASSPGTLQETQYF TGCGCCAGCAGCCCCGGGACATTGCAAGAGACCCAGTACTTC
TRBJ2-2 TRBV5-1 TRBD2 CASSLDIAGPRELFF TGCGCCAGCAGCTTGGACATAGCGGGGCCAAGGGAGCTGTTTTTT
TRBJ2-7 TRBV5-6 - CASFRQGPSYEQYF TGTGCCAGCTTCCGGCAGGGCCCTTCCTACGAGCAGTACTTC
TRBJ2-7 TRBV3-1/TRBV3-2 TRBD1 CASSPGQGETEQYF TGTGCCAGCAGCCCGGGACAGGGGGAAACGGAGCAGTACTTC
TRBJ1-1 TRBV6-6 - CATLGRVGTEAFF TGTGCCACCCTAGGCAGGGTGGGAACTGAAGCTTTCTTT
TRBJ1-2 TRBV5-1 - CASSLDPGLGYGYTF TGCGCCAGCAGCTTGGATCCAGGGCTGGGCTATGGCTACACCTTC
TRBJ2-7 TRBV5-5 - CASSLGLQGWANYEQYF TGTGCCAGCAGCTTGGGCTTACAGGGCTGGGCAAACTACGAGCAGTACTTC
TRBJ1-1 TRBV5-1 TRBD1 CASRKGGSDTEAFF TGCGCCAGCAGAAAAGGGGGCTCGGACACTGAAGCTTTCTTT
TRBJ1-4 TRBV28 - CASSFRAGNEKLFF TGTGCCAGCAGTTTTAGGGCAGGGAATGAAAAACTGTTTTTT
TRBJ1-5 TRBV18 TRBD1 CASSPQGAEQPQHF TGTGCCAGCTCACCCCAGGGGGCTGAGCAGCCCCAGCATTTT
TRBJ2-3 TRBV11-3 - CASSSTGSTDTQYF TGTGCCAGCAGCTCGACGGGTAGCACAGATACGCAGTATTTT
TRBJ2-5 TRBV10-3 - CAISGQQETQYF TGTGCCATCAGTGGACAGCAAGAGACCCAGTACTTC
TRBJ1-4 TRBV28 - CASSFGSQGLTNEKLFF TGTGCCAGCAGTTTCGGCTCCCAGGGGTTAACTAATGAAAAACTGTTTTTT